What follows are 20 T cell receptor beta chains derived from one specimen sequenced in a study of T cells in Graves' hyperthyroidism and ophthalmopathy (dated by TCRdb to between 2018 and 2021). Library preparation was by multiplex PCR. Instrument used: Illumina HiSeq 2000. The TCR beta CDR3 regions were amplified from the RNA transcripts. For the first round of RT-PCR on the TCR CDR3, the HTBI primer set was used together with the Qiagen OneStep RT-PCR kit. TCRdb applied fastp at Q25 and MiXCR to the public reads, then kept only in-frame beta chains. Each entry is one CDR3 protein sequence, shown with its most common DNA and genes. In this sample the table shows around 800,000 distinct CDR3 sequences, 35% to 40% of which occur a single time. The ten most abundant clones make up 7% to 10% of the sample. The material sequenced was blood. Source of these receptors: a man between 18 and 35 years old with Graves' hyperthyroidism.

V and J are TRBV7-9 and TRBJ1-2; 10 positions match TRBD1. The CDR3 has 14 amino acids. V dropped 3 bases and J dropped 3; count of bases not matched to a gene: 1. Germline lookup yields CDR1 SEHNR and CDR2 FQNEAQ (reference sequence). For the CDR3, the DNA is TGTGCCAGCAGCTTTGGACAGGGGGACTATGGCTACACCTTC. Encoded protein: CASSFGQGDYGYTF.

This clonotype has at least ten counts. The rearrangement joins TRBV4-2 to TRBJ1-1, with TRBD1 identical over 10 bases. Looked up from germline, CDR1 is LGHNA and CDR2 is YNFKEQ. CDR3 size: 14 residues. V was clipped by 4 bases and J by 8 bases; unmatched bases: 7. The chain's CDR3 is CASSLTGTGDEAFF. CDR3 sequence (DNA): TGTGCCAGCAGCCTGACCGGGACAGGGGACGAAGCTTTCTTT.

This clonotype was detected ten times or more. The chain carries TRBV29-1 and TRBJ1-1; TRBD1 might be the D (6 bases). V was trimmed by 3 bases and J by 1 base, leaving 12 bases between them. Germline V gene sequence: CDR1 SQVTM, CDR2 ANQGSEA. The CDR3 runs 14 residues. The CDR3 DNA reads as TGCAGCGTTGAGCCAGGGGACCCGAACACTGAAGCTTTCTTT. Protein sequence: CSVEPGDPNTEAFF.

The chain carries TRBV6-1 and TRBJ2-7, with D perhaps TRBD2 (5 bases). Germline assignment: CDR1 MNHNS and CDR2 SASEGT. This CDR3 is built from 15 residues. V shed 5 bases and J shed 6 bases, with 20 bases lying between them. DNA of the CDR3: TGTGCCAGCAGTATTGGGAGTTCTGCCCCTACCGAGCAGTACTTC. As protein: CASSIGSSAPTEQYF.

This clonotype was seen once. The rearrangement joins TRBV29-1 to TRBJ1-2, with 7 bases matching TRBD1. The CDR3 loop spans 14 amino acids. The ends lost 4 bases at V and 8 bases at J; junction bases unmatched: 13. Germline CDR1 is SQVTM and CDR2 is ANQGSEA. CDR3 DNA: TGCAGCGTTGGCCAGGGGGGCTGGTCTAACGGCTACACCTTC. Residues: CSVGQGGWSNGYTF.

In this sample, this clonotype turned up many times. This sequence joins TRBV5-6 and TRBJ1-5; possibly TRBD1 for D (5 bases). Trimming removed 4 bases at V and 4 bases at J, with 15 bases between. The CDR3 totals 15 residues. CDR1 and CDR2 (germline): SGHDT, YYEEEE. CDR3 DNA sequence: TGTGCCAGCAGCGCCTGGACGGGGCATAATCAGCCCCAGCATTTT. It specifies CASSAWTGHNQPQHF.

V usage is TRBV7-9 and J usage is TRBJ2-5; D is perhaps TRBD2 (5 bases). The CDR3 is 13 residues long. V lost 8 bases to trimming and J lost 2 bases, with 12 bases between them. Germline V CDR1 and CDR2: SEHNR, FQNEAQ (reference sequence). As DNA, the CDR3 is TGTGCCAGCGGGCGCGGGCGGCAAGAGACCCAGTACTTC. It is translated as CASGRGRQETQYF.

Only a few counts were recorded for this clonotype. Here the CDR3 DNA reads TGTGCCAGCAGCCCTCAGGGAGGGAATGGCTACACCTTC. Translating it yields CASSPQGGNGYTF. The chain couples TRBV7-6 to TRBJ1-2; tentative D call: TRBD1 (5 bases). Germline V gives CDR1 SGHVS, CDR2 FNYEAQ. The V and J ends lost 5 bases and 6 bases respectively, with 13 bases between them. This CDR3 has 13 residues. The full variable domain, with the rest looked up from reference TRBV7-6 and TRBJ1-2, is GAGVSQSPRYKVTKRGQDVALRCDPISGHVSLYWYRQALGQGPEFLTYFNYEAQQDKSGLPNDRFSAERPEGSISTLTIQRTEQRDSAMYRCASSPQGGNGYTFGSGTRLTVV.

Points on this clonotype: At one of its ends the junction is not consistent with the germline gene, which may arise from a read error. This chain uses TRBV10-3 with TRBJ2-2, with D unclear. This CDR3 is 14 amino acids long. The germline CDR1 and CDR2 sequences are ENHRY and SYGVKD. The CDR3 DNA reads TGTGCCAGCAGTTACTCAGAGGAAACCGGGGAGCTGTTTTTT. Translated, it gives CASSYSEETGELFF.

Turning to this clonotype: At one end the junction does not follow the germline gene, possibly because of a read error. This sequence joins TRBV11-2 and TRBJ1-5, with D unresolved. Germline V lookup: CDR1 SGHAT, CDR2 FQNNGV. This CDR3 region has 13 residues. This chain's CDR3 is CTSRSQSHQPQHF. The CDR3 DNA sequence: TGTACCAGCAGATCCCAGTCGCATCAGCCCCAGCATTTT.

The table lists this clonotype with many counts. V and J are TRBV29-1 and TRBJ2-5; 8 bases agree with TRBD1. With 3 bases clipped from V and 4 bases from J, the junction kept 7 bases outside the gene matches. Germline-derived CDR1 and CDR2 are SQVTM and ANQGSEA. This CDR3 comprises 14 residues. CDR3 loop: CSVDGTRGPETQYF. DNA of the CDR3: TGCAGCGTTGACGGGACCAGGGGGCCAGAGACCCAGTACTTC.

This sequence joins TRBV12-3 or TRBV12-4 and TRBJ1-2; a weak D match, TRBD1 (5 bases). The CDR3 covers 13 residues. V dropped 5 bases and J dropped 2 bases, with 9 bases sitting between them. The DNA for the CDR3 is TGTGCCAGCAGTAACGGGGGAAACTATGGCTACACCTTC. This gives the protein CASSNGGNYGYTF.

This clonotype has only a few counts. CDR3 nucleotides: TGCGCCAGCAGCCAAGCGGGACAGAATAGCAATCAGCCCCAGCATTTT. Its protein is CASSQAGQNSNQPQHF. J is TRBJ1-5 and V is TRBV4-1, with 7 bases identical to TRBD1. The CDR3 is 16 residues long. Unmatched junction bases numbered 3, after V lost 1 base and J lost 0 bases. Germline-derived CDR1 and CDR2 are MGHRA and YSYEKL.

With respect to this clonotype: The junction differs from germline at one of its ends, possibly a read error. The chain recombines TRBV7-9 with TRBJ1-5; D is unresolved. Germline assignment: CDR1 SEHNR and CDR2 FQNEAQ (reference sequence). This CDR3 comprises 15 residues. As DNA, the CDR3 is TGCGCCAGCAGCGCGTTACAGAACGGGAATCAGCCCCAGCATTTT. Its translation is CASSALQNGNQPQHF.

The rearrangement uses TRBV2 and TRBJ2-2; tentative D call: TRBD2 (5 bases). The CDR3 is 13 amino acids. V was shortened by 8 bases and J by 1 base, with 8 bases between the two germline ends. Germline assignment: CDR1 SNHLY and CDR2 FYNNEI. DNA of the CDR3: TGTGCCAGCGGTAGCGAGAACACCGGGGAGCTGTTTTTT. It translates to CASGSENTGELFF.

This clonotype was counted at least ten times. The chain employs TRBV29-1 and TRBJ2-7; D perhaps matches TRBD2 (6 bases). The germline V and J ends were trimmed by 6 bases and 7 bases, with 19 bases remaining between them. Germline V gene sequence: CDR1 SQVTM, CDR2 ANQGSEA. The CDR3 length is 13 residues. The CDR3 bases are TGCAGCGTATCTTTTGAGGACTACGGGGAGCAGTACTTC. Residues: CSVSFEDYGEQYF.

Turning to this clonotype: One junction end disagrees with the germline gene, perhaps due to a read error. The V gene is TRBV7-2, the J gene TRBJ2-2; possibly TRBD2 for D (6 bases). Germline V gene sequence: CDR1 SGHTA, CDR2 FQGNSA. The CDR3 length is 15 residues. The CDR3 bases are TGCGCCAGCAGCCAACATAGCGGGAACACCGGGGAGCTGTTTTTT. It yields the protein CASSQHSGNTGELFF.

The chain uses TRBV4-1 and TRBJ2-6; the D is unclear. Trimming shortened V by 3 bases and J by 0 bases, and 6 bases separated the two germline ends. In germline, CDR1 is MGHRA, CDR2 YSYEKL. This CDR3 has 15 residues. This CDR3 reads CASSHPNSGANVLTF. CDR3 nucleotide sequence: TGCGCCAGCAGCCACCCCAACTCTGGGGCCAACGTCCTGACTTTC.

This clonotype was recorded at least ten times. The V gene is TRBV25-1, the J gene TRBJ2-7; D possibly uses TRBD1 or TRBD2 (5 bases each). The V end lost 3 bases, the J end lost 3 bases, and 6 bases lay between the germline ends. The CDR3 loop spans 12 amino acids. In germline, CDR1 is MGHDK, CDR2 SYGVNS. The CDR3 spells CASSDGGYEQYF. The CDR3 DNA sequence: TGTGCCAGCAGTGATGGGGGCTACGAGCAGTACTTC.

The sample holds a few counts of this clonotype. V usage is TRBV29-1 and J usage is TRBJ2-7, with D possibly being TRBD1 or TRBD2 (5 bases each). The germline gives CDR1 SQVTM, CDR2 ANQGSEA. Trimming took 4 bases from V and 3 from J, leaving 13 bases between them. The CDR3 sequence is 13 residues long. CDR3 DNA: TGCAGCGTTGTCACCGGGGCCCGCTACGAGCAGTACTTC. Translation: CSVVTGARYEQYF.